Listed below are T cell receptor beta chains from one sample, sequenced in a study of technical replicates of blood from a handful of donors. Clones were read by immunoSEQ multiplex PCR, and TCRdb kept only the in-frame ones, dropping some. This table holds approximately 78,000 clones, nearly 97% found once. The sequenced sample was T cells isolated from PBMCs. Every receptor here comes from a human donor in good health. The CDR3 runs from the conserved cysteine through the conserved F or W. D genes are given only for firm matches. Where a row states a size, it is once, few, many or the class of an expanded clone; other rows omit it.

abundance,v_gene,d_gene,j_gene,CDR3nt,CDR3aa
-,TRBV11-2,-,TRBJ2-2,TGTGCCAGCAGCTTAGGAGATAACACCGGGGAGCTGTTTTTT,CASSLGDNTGELFF
-,TRBV27,TRBD2,TRBJ2-1,TGTGCCAGCAGCGCCGGGACTAGCTCCTACAATGAGCAGTTCTTC,CASSAGTSSYNEQFF
-,TRBV6-4,-,TRBJ1-5,TGTGCCAGCAGTGTTTCGGGGGGTAAGGGCCAGCCCCAGCATTTT,CASSVSGGKGQPQHF
-,TRBV5-4,TRBD1,TRBJ1-2,TGTGCCAGCAGCTCCCCAACAGGGGTGAACTATGGCTACACCTTC,CASSSPTGVNYGYTF
-,TRBV27,-,TRBJ2-3,TGTGCCAGCAGCCGGTACAGAGATACGCAGTATTTT,CASSRYRDTQYF
once,TRBV11-2,TRBD2,TRBJ2-5,TGTGCCACCTGGCTAGCGGGGCAAGAGACCCAGTACTTC,CATWLAGQETQYF
-,TRBV5-1,-,TRBJ2-7,TGCGCCAGCGGGACCGGACAGCTCTACGAGCAGTACTTC,CASGTGQLYEQYF
-,TRBV10-2,TRBD2,TRBJ2-1,TGCGCCAGCTCCGGGACTAGCAATGAGCAGTTCTTC,CASSGTSNEQFF
-,TRBV6-5,-,TRBJ2-3,TGTGCCAGCAGTTACCAGGGCTCCACAGATACGCAGTATTTT,CASSYQGSTDTQYF
-,TRBV27,TRBD1,TRBJ2-7,TGTGCCAGCAGTTTAGGACAGGGGGTCGAGCAGTACTTC,CASSLGQGVEQYF
-,TRBV7-8,-,TRBJ2-2,TGTGCCAGCAGCCCAACGAACACCGGGGAGCTGTTTTTT,CASSPTNTGELFF
-,TRBV7-8,TRBD2,TRBJ2-5,TGTGCCAGCAGCCCCCTGGGCGGGGGGGGCAAATTCGGAAGGGAGACCCAGTACTTC,CASSPLGGGGKFGRETQYF
-,TRBV18,-,TRBJ2-5,TGTGCCAGCTCACCACCGGGGCGGCAAGAGACCCAGTACTTC,CASSPPGRQETQYF
-,TRBV29-1,TRBD1,TRBJ1-1,TGCAGCGTTGGAGGGGGCTTGAACACTGAAGCTTTCTTT,CSVGGGLNTEAFF
-,TRBV2,-,TRBJ2-2,TGTGCCAGCAGAGGAGGGGGCGTTTCGGCCGGGGAGCTGTTTTTT,CASRGGGVSAGELFF
-,TRBV19,TRBD2,TRBJ2-1,TGTGCCAGTAGTATAGGCGGCGGGGGGCGCATTAATGAGCAGTTCTTC,CASSIGGGGRINEQFF
-,TRBV5-4,TRBD2,TRBJ2-7,TGTGCCAGCAGCCACCTGGGACTAGCGGACTACGAGCAGTACTTC,CASSHLGLADYEQYF
-,TRBV6-1,TRBD1,TRBJ1-5,TGTGCCAGCAGATTGGGACAGCTCAATCAGCCCCAGCATTTT,CASRLGQLNQPQHF
-,TRBV7-9,TRBD1,TRBJ1-2,TGTGCCAGCAGCTTTGGGGACAGGGTTAACTATGGCTACACCTTC,CASSFGDRVNYGYTF
-,TRBV6-1,-,TRBJ1-1,TGTGCCAGCAGTGGGCCTCGTTGGGGGGTGAAAACGAACACTGAAGCTTTCTTT,CASSGPRWGVKTNTEAFF
-,TRBV11-3,TRBD1,TRBJ1-1,TGTGCCAGCAGCCTGCTGAGGGGGCAAAGAACTGAAGCTTTCTTT,CASSLLRGQRTEAFF
-,TRBV6-5,TRBD1,TRBJ2-7,TGTGCCAGCAGCCCCGGGACAGGGGGCTCCTACGAGCAGTACTTC,CASSPGTGGSYEQYF
once,TRBV25-1,-,TRBJ2-5,TGTGCCAGCAGAAGTTCCGGCCAAGAGACCCAGTACTTC,CASRSSGQETQYF
-,TRBV5-1,TRBD1,TRBJ2-1,TGCGCCAGCAGCTTGCCCGGACAGGGGCTCTTCTTC,CASSLPGQGLFF
-,TRBV18,TRBD1,TRBJ1-2,TGTGCCAGCTCACCTCCGGGACAGGGGTATGGCTACACCTTC,CASSPPGQGYGYTF
few,TRBV30,-,TRBJ2-1,TGTGCCTGGAGGAAGAGAAATGAGCAGTTCTTC,CAWRKRNEQFF
-,TRBV4-2,TRBD1,TRBJ2-7,TGTGCCAGCAGCCCGGGACAGGGAACCTACGAGCAGTACTTC,CASSPGQGTYEQYF
-,TRBV9,TRBD2,TRBJ2-1,TGTGCCAGCAGCGTAGAGGGACTAGGAAGGAATGAGCAGTTCTTC,CASSVEGLGRNEQFF
-,TRBV5-1,TRBD1,TRBJ2-7,TGCGCCAGCAGCTCAGGGACAGGGATCGAGCAGTACTTC,CASSSGTGIEQYF
once,TRBV19,-,TRBJ1-4,TGTGCCAGTAGAACAGGGAGTGAAAAACTGTTTTTT,CASRTGSEKLFF
-,TRBV9,-,TRBJ2-3,TGTGCCAGCAGCGTAGAACACACAGATACGCAGTATTTT,CASSVEHTDTQYF
-,TRBV27,-,TRBJ2-2,TGTGCCAGCACCTGGACACCCGCGAACACCGGGGAGCTGTTTTTT,CASTWTPANTGELFF
-,TRBV27,TRBD2,TRBJ2-3,TGTGCCAGCAGTGTGGGAGCCCATCTAGCGGGGGGGCGAGACGGCACAGATACGCAGTATTTT,CASSVGAHLAGGRDGTDTQYF
once,TRBV5-8,-,TRBJ1-5,TGTGCCAGCAGCTTGGCAGGCAATCAGCCCCAGCATTTT,CASSLAGNQPQHF
-,TRBV10-3,TRBD2,TRBJ2-3,TGTGCCATCAGTCCGGCACTAGCGAAGGGTACAGATACGCAGTATTTT,CAISPALAKGTDTQYF
-,TRBV4-1,-,TRBJ1-3,TGCGCCAGCAGCCAAGATATCGCAGGGGCCTTAGGAAACACCATATATTTT,CASSQDIAGALGNTIYF
-,TRBV6-1,-,TRBJ1-2,TGTGCCATCTCCCGGTTTTTTCACTATGGCTACACCTTC,CAISRFFHYGYTF
once,TRBV28,-,TRBJ2-1,TGTGCCAGCAGGACAGTTGGTACGAATGAGCAGTTCTTC,CASRTVGTNEQFF
-,TRBV5-1,TRBD2,TRBJ2-5,TGCGCCAGCAACCCTCCTTATTCGGGACTACTCCAAGAGACCCAGTACTTC,CASNPPYSGLLQETQYF
-,TRBV12-5,TRBD1,TRBJ1-5,TGTGCTAGTGGTTTGACCGACGGGCAAGCGGGACAGGGAAATAGCAATCAGCCCCAGCATTTT,CASGLTDGQAGQGNSNQPQHF
-,TRBV21-1,-,TRBJ1-1,TGTGCCAGCAGCAAAAGTGCGGGGGGCCTCAACACTGAAGCTTTCTTT,CASSKSAGGLNTEAFF
-,TRBV6-1,-,TRBJ1-1,TGTGCCAGCAGTGACGGGGGGTCAAACACTGAAGCTTTCTTT,CASSDGGSNTEAFF
-,TRBV5-4,TRBD1,TRBJ2-7,TGTGCCAGCAGCTTGTCAGGACAGGGCAGATCCTACGAGCAGTACTTC,CASSLSGQGRSYEQYF
-,TRBV27,TRBD1,TRBJ2-2,TGTGCCAGCACTCCGGGACAGGGGGCCGGGGAGCTGTTTTTT,CASTPGQGAGELFF
-,TRBV7-6,-,TRBJ1-4,TGTGCCAGCAGCTTAGCACCCAGGGCCCTTGCAACTAATGAAAAACTGTTTTTT,CASSLAPRALATNEKLFF
-,TRBV30,-,TRBJ2-5,TGTGCCTGGTCTCTGAATAGACAAGAGACCCAGTACTTC,CAWSLNRQETQYF